The 3 T cell receptor beta chains in this list originate from one sample, sequenced in a study of blood T cell repertoires in COVID-19. Sequencing used immunoSEQ multiplex PCR; TCRdb keeps in-frame clones, though not all of them. The data show under 90,000 clones, around nine tenths seen once. What was sequenced was peripheral blood. The receptors come from a man aged 55 to 70 with acute or convalescent COVID-19.

The genes are TRBV27 and TRBJ2-1; TRBD1 matches 10 bases. From germline, CDR1 is MNHEY and CDR2 SMNVEV (reference sequence). This CDR3 has 15 residues. Trimming took 4 bases from V and 7 from J; bases not matched to a gene: 7. CDR3 nucleotide sequence: TGTGCCAGCAGTTCCCGGGACAGGGGCCTAAATGAGCAGTTCTTC. As protein: CASSSRDRGLNEQFF.

The CDR3 protein is CASSQGKGQGAIQYF. The CDR3 region has the DNA TGCGCCAGCAGCCAGGGGAAAGGACAGGGGGCAATTCAGTACTTC. The chain has TRBV4-3 and TRBJ2-4; TRBD1 matches 11 bases. The ends lost 3 bases at V and 10 bases at J; junction bases unmatched: 8. This CDR3 has 15 amino acids. Germline loops: CDR1 LGHNA, CDR2 YSLEER.

The chain combines TRBV7-8 with TRBJ1-6; 7 positions agree with TRBD1. Germline V gene sequence: CDR1 SGHVS, CDR2 FQNEAQ. The trim removed 11 bases at V and 7 bases at J, leaving 11 bases unmatched. This CDR3 spans 14 amino acids. In DNA form, the CDR3 reads TGTGCCGCCGGACGGGACAGAGACAATTCACCCCTCCACTTT. It yields the protein CAAGRDRDNSPLHF.